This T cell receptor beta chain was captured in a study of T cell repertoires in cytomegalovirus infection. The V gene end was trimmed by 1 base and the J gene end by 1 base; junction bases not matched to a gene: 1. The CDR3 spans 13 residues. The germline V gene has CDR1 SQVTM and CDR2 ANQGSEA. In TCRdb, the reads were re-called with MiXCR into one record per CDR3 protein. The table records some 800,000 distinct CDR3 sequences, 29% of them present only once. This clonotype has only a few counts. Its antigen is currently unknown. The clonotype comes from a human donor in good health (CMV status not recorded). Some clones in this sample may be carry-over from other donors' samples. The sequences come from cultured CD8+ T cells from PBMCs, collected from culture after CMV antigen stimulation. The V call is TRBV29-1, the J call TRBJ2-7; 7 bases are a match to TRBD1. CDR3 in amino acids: CSVEVTGSYEQYV. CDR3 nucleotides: TGCAGCGTTGAAGTGACAGGGTCCTACGAGCAGTACGTC.